This T cell receptor (beta chain) was documented in a study of T cell clonotyping in hematopoietic cell transplantation. Some clones are missing from TCRdb's copy, which holds only in-frame ones; the method was immunoSEQ multiplex PCR. The sample shows 11,000 or so clones, over 40% of them seen only once. V lost 4 bases to trimming and J lost 2 bases, with 12 bases between them. The germline V gene encodes CDR1 GTSNPN and CDR2 SVGIG (reference sequence). The CDR3 totals 14 residues. The sequencing sample was made of peripheral blood mononuclear cells. This sequence originates from a man aged 45-65 years in good health. Some clones in this sample may be carry-over from other donors' samples. This chain links TRBV30 with TRBJ1-3; no reliable D call. Written as DNA, the CDR3 is TGTGCCTGGAAAAAGGTGGGAGCTGGAAACACCATATATTTT. Its translation: CAWKKVGAGNTIYF.